Shown below are 10 T cell receptor beta chains from a single sample sequenced in a study of T cell changes during pregnancy in multiple sclerosis. The table came from immunoSEQ multiplex PCR; TCRdb's copy has only in-frame clones and leaves some out. This table holds about 76,000 clones, about 90% found once. The material was peripheral blood, obtained in the first trimester of pregnancy. These receptors all stem from a female donor in good health, enrolled as a control in a pregnancy study.

The chain joins TRBV29-1 to TRBJ2-1, with D perhaps matching TRBD1 (6 bases). V lost 2 bases to trimming and J lost 6 bases, with 17 bases between them. The germline CDR1 and CDR2 sequences are SQVTM and ANQGSEA. The CDR3 contains 15 residues. The CDR3 DNA reads TGCAGCGTTGAAACCGGGACAACGATTGTCAATGAGCAGTTCTTC. Translation: CSVETGTTIVNEQFF.

The chain links TRBV9 to TRBJ2-1; D might be TRBD2 (6 bases). Germline loops: CDR1 SGDLS, CDR2 YYNGEE. Trimming took 3 bases from V and 10 from J, leaving 11 bases between them. This CDR3 has 12 amino acids. The CDR3 DNA follows: TGTGCCAGCAGCGCGGGGGTGGGGGAGCAGTTCTTC. Translation: CASSAGVGEQFF.

This chain joins TRBV9 and TRBJ2-3, with 9 positions matching TRBD2. Trimming took 3 bases from V and 4 from J; bases not matched to a gene: 6. This CDR3 has 15 amino acids. From germline, CDR1 is SGDLS and CDR2 YYNGEE. CDR3 in amino acids: CASSGTSGPADTQYF. The CDR3 region has the DNA TGTGCCAGCAGCGGAACTAGCGGGCCGGCAGATACGCAGTATTTT.

The chain links TRBV6-5 to TRBJ2-5, with D possibly TRBD1 on 5 matching bases. Trimming took 0 bases from V and 5 from J, leaving 10 bases between them. The CDR3 contains 14 residues. Germline CDR1 and CDR2: MNHEY and SVGAGI. In nucleotides, the CDR3 is TGTGCCAGCAGTTACTCGAAGGGGTCGGAGACCCAGTACTTC. Translating it yields CASSYSKGSETQYF.

The count of this clone is one. This rearrangement joins TRBV11-3 to TRBJ2-2; 8 nucleotides match TRBD2. Per germline, CDR1 SGHNT and CDR2 YENEEA. The CDR3 length is 16 residues. The trim removed 5 bases at V and 4 bases at J, leaving 9 bases unmatched. CDR3 nucleotide sequence: TGTGCCAGCAGCCCACTAGCGGACTACTCCACCGGGGAGCTGTTTTTT. Residues: CASSPLADYSTGELFF. Filled out from reference TRBV11-3 and TRBJ2-2, the complete variable domain reads EAGVVQSPRYKIIEKKQPVAFWCNPISGHNTLYWYLQNLGQGPELLIRYENEEAVDDSQLPKDRFSAERLKGVDSTLKIQPAELGDSAVYLCASSPLADYSTGELFFGEGSRLTVL.

This chain links TRBV27 with TRBJ2-7; D not certain. CDR1 is MNHEY, CDR2 SMNVEV, per germline (reference sequence). V was trimmed by 8 bases and J by 0 bases, leaving 14 bases between them. This CDR3 region has 14 residues. The CDR3 DNA is TGTGCCAGCTCCACCGGGTCATCCTCCTACGAGCAGTACTTC. It is translated as CASSTGSSSYEQYF.

CDR3 in amino acids: CASSLLGQSNQPQHF. The CDR3 bases are TGCGCCAGCAGCTTGCTTGGACAGAGCAATCAGCCCCAGCATTTT. The chain combines TRBV5-1 with TRBJ1-5; D perhaps matches TRBD1 (6 bases). The CDR3 has 15 amino acids. V lost 1 base and J lost 1, with 9 bases in between. CDR1 and CDR2 from the germline V gene are SGHRS and YFSETQ.

This chain uses TRBV28 with TRBJ2-3; D perhaps matches TRBD2 (6 bases). Looked up from germline, CDR1 is MDHEN and CDR2 is SYDVKM. The V end was cut by 9 bases, the J end by 0 bases, with 16 bases between. CDR3 length: 15 amino acids. The CDR3 reads CASFSGGGSTDTQYF. The CDR3 bases are TGTGCCAGTTTCTCCGGGGGTGGGAGCACAGATACGCAGTATTTT.

The chain's CDR3 is CASSGGSLNTEAFF. CDR3 nucleotide sequence: TGCGCCAGCAGCGGCGGGAGCCTAAACACTGAAGCTTTCTTT. V usage is TRBV5-1 and J usage is TRBJ1-1, with D hard to call. The CDR3 is 14 residues long. Trimming shortened V by 4 bases and J by 2 bases, and 12 bases separated the two germline ends. Germline V gene sequence: CDR1 SGHRS, CDR2 YFSETQ.

V is TRBV29-1 and J is TRBJ2-7; 9 bases line up with TRBD2. CDR3 length: 15 amino acids. The trim removed 0 bases at V and 3 bases at J, leaving 6 bases unmatched. The germline CDR1 and CDR2 sequences are SQVTM and ANQGSEA. CDR3 in amino acids: CSVEDLGGRDYEQYF. In DNA form, the CDR3 reads TGCAGCGTTGAAGATCTCGGCGGGAGGGACTACGAGCAGTACTTC.